This T cell receptor (beta chain) was sequenced during a study of control samples from healthy donors and cancer patients. On this clone itself: One junction end disagrees with the germline gene, perhaps due to a read error.

The CDR3 has 13 amino acids. Germline loops: CDR1 MNHNS, CDR2 SASEGT. The table came from immunoSEQ multiplex PCR; TCRdb's copy has only in-frame clones and leaves some out. The sample consists of 150,000 to 200,000 clones, roughly 92% of them appearing once. The source material was blood. The chain uses TRBV6-1 and TRBJ1-5; 7 bases line up with TRBD1. The TCR sequence derives from a man aged 25-45 years in good health. The CDR3 spells CASTEQGTQPQHF. CDR3 sequence (DNA): TGTGCCAGCACTGAACAGGGGACGCAGCCCCAGCATTTT.